Shown below are 25 T cell receptor beta chains from a single sample sequenced in a study of T cell repertoires in cytomegalovirus infection. TCRdb reprocessed the reads via MiXCR and lists one record per CDR3 protein. The sample contains some 280,000 distinct CDR3 sequences, around 13% of which appear only once. Sequencing was carried out using PBMCs. The receptor source for this set is a human donor in good health (CMV status not recorded). Some clones in this sample may be carry-over from other donors' samples.

Turning to this clonotype: A much larger clone is a single base away; this may be a read error. CDR3 nucleotides: TGTGCCAGCATTCAGGACAGCCAAGAGCCCCAGTACTTC. Translated: CASIQDSQEPQYF. V and J are TRBV7-2 and TRBJ2-5, with D maybe TRBD1 (6 bases). CDR1 and CDR2 (germline): SGHTA, FQGNSA. The CDR3 is 13 residues long.

This clonotype was counted ten times or more. This sequence joins TRBV6-1 and TRBJ1-4; D is uncertain. Looked up from germline, CDR1 is MNHNS and CDR2 is SASEGT. V lost 5 bases and J lost 6, with 10 bases in between. CDR3 length: 13 residues. In nucleotides, the CDR3 is TGTGCCAGCAGTCGAAGGCGGGATGAAAAACTGTTTTTT. Translating gives CASSRRRDEKLFF.

This sequence joins TRBV12-3 or TRBV12-4 and TRBJ1-2, with a tentative D call TRBD1 (5 bases). V was cut by 3 bases and J by 3 bases, with 11 bases left in between. The CDR3 has 14 residues. CDR3 protein: CASSFLGQDYGYTF. The CDR3 DNA follows: TGTGCCAGCAGTTTTTTGGGGCAAGACTATGGCTACACCTTC.

There are many counts of this clonotype. The chain links TRBV7-6 to TRBJ2-5; a possible D gene is TRBD2 (5 bases). This CDR3 spans 17 amino acids. With 0 bases removed from V and 4 bases from J, the gap between germline ends came to 18 bases. Germline V CDR1 and CDR2: SGHVS, FNYEAQ. Here the CDR3 reads CASSLAAGTRMGETQYF. CDR3 nucleotides: TGTGCCAGCAGCTTAGCGGCGGGTACTAGGATGGGAGAGACCCAGTACTTC.

This clonotype was observed many times. This rearrangement joins TRBV7-8 to TRBJ2-1, with 9 bases identical to TRBD2. The CDR3 is 19 amino acids. The germline V gene has CDR1 SGHVS and CDR2 FQNEAQ. J gave up 1 base and V 2 bases, and 12 bases lay outside the gene matches. The CDR3 nucleotides are TGTGCCAGCAGCTTAAGGGGTAGCGGGAGCCTAGGGTCCTACAATGAGCAGTTCTTC. It is translated as CASSLRGSGSLGSYNEQFF. Supplemented by reference TRBV7-8 and TRBJ2-1, the full variable domain reads GAGVSQSPRYKVAKRGQDVALRCDPISGHVSLFWYQQALGQGPEFLTYFQNEAQLDKSGLPSDRFFAERPEGSVSTLKIQRTQQEDSAVYLCASSLRGSGSLGSYNEQFFGPGTRLTVL.

This clonotype has only a few counts. V is TRBV7-9 and J is TRBJ1-1; TRBD1 matches 7 bases. J gave up 2 bases and V 8 bases, and 8 bases lay outside the gene matches. The CDR3 has 14 residues. Germline CDR1 and CDR2: SEHNR and FQNEAQ (reference sequence). The CDR3 protein is CASAYWDSNTEAFF. The CDR3 nucleotides are TGTGCCAGCGCCTATTGGGACAGTAACACTGAAGCTTTCTTT.

Only a few counts were recorded for this clonotype. The gene calls are TRBV28 and TRBJ2-3; no clear D. CDR3 length equals 16 residues. Germline V gives CDR1 MDHEN, CDR2 SYDVKM. With 3 bases removed from V and 0 bases from J, the gap between germline ends came to 13 bases. The CDR3 sequence is CASSLVTTYSTDTQYF. The CDR3 coding sequence is TGTGCCAGCAGTTTGGTTACCACCTATAGCACAGATACGCAGTATTTT.

Ten or more counts support this clonotype. This chain links TRBV11-2 with TRBJ2-2; TRBD2 agrees at 15 bases. The CDR3 totals 20 residues. With V trimmed by 4 bases and J by 2 bases, 11 bases remained unmatched. The V gene's germline CDR1 is SGHAT and CDR2 FQNNGV. CDR3 in amino acids: CASSSRTSGGARFNTGELFF. The CDR3 DNA reads TGTGCCAGCAGCTCCCGGACTAGCGGGGGGGCGAGGTTTAACACCGGGGAGCTGTTTTTT.

The table lists this clonotype with many counts. The gene calls are TRBV7-8 and TRBJ2-7, with 7 bases that match TRBD1. This CDR3 comprises 14 residues. The germline CDR1 and CDR2 sequences are SGHVS and FQNEAQ. With 5 bases clipped from V and 5 bases from J, the junction kept 9 bases outside the gene matches. This CDR3 is CASSPRDSRDEQYF. CDR3 bases: TGTGCCAGCAGCCCCCGGGACAGCCGCGACGAGCAGTACTTC.

Only a few counts were recorded for this clonotype. The V and J genes are TRBV28 and TRBJ2-7; 11 bases map to TRBD2. The V segment lost 6 bases and the J segment 2 bases; nucleotides outside the gene matches: 6. CDR3 size: 15 residues. Per germline, CDR1 MDHEN and CDR2 SYDVKM. This CDR3 is CASSPWTSGPYEQYF. CDR3 coding DNA: TGTGCCAGCAGCCCTTGGACTAGCGGGCCCTACGAGCAGTACTTC.

A note on this clonotype: A much larger clone differs from this one at a single base, so this may be a read error. The chain couples TRBV29-1 to TRBJ2-5, with TRBD1 identical over 7 bases. V shed 5 bases and J 3 bases; nucleotides not matched to a gene: 12. This CDR3 has 15 residues. Germline-derived CDR1 and CDR2 are SQVTM and ANQGSEA. This CDR3 is CSVPRSGTEEETQYF. The CDR3, as DNA: TGCAGCGTTCCGAGATCAGGGACAGAGGAAGAGACCCAGTACTTC.

This clonotype was recorded at least ten times. The chain recombines TRBV7-9 with TRBJ1-1, with a possible D match to TRBD1 (6 bases). CDR1 and CDR2 (germline): SEHNR, FQNEAQ (reference sequence). This CDR3 is built from 13 residues. Between the trimmed V and J ends, which lost 6 bases and 2 bases, there was a span of 10 bases. This chain's CDR3 is CASRRTENTEAFF. CDR3 in DNA: TGTGCCAGCAGAAGGACAGAAAACACTGAAGCTTTCTTT.

In its sample, this clonotype was seen many times. The chain is built from TRBV7-2 and TRBJ1-2; D may be TRBD1 (6 bases). Trimming took 2 bases from V and 5 from J, leaving 12 bases between them. This CDR3 comprises 14 residues. CDR1 is SGHTA and CDR2 is FQGNSA in the germline V gene. CDR3 loop: CASSLYPGEYGYTF. For the CDR3, the DNA is TGTGCCAGCAGCTTATATCCAGGGGAGTATGGCTACACCTTC.

The V gene is TRBV29-1, the J gene TRBJ1-2; 8 bases are a match to TRBD1. Germline assignment: CDR1 SQVTM and CDR2 ANQGSEA. The V and J ends lost 3 bases and 8 bases, in that order; junction bases with no gene match: 11. This CDR3 spans 14 amino acids. CDR3 sequence (DNA): TGCAGCGTTGAGAAAGACAGGGGCCAAGGGGGCTACACCTTC. It yields the protein CSVEKDRGQGGYTF. Drawing the rest from reference TRBV29-1 and TRBJ1-2, the complete variable domain is SAVISQKPSRDICQRGTSLTIQCQVDSQVTMMFWYRQQPGQSLTLIATANQGSEATYESGFVIDKFPISRPNLTFSTLTVSNMSPEDSSIYLCSVEKDRGQGGYTFGSGTRLTVV.

This clonotype turned up a few times. The chain employs TRBV7-9 and TRBJ1-6, with 7 bases fitting TRBD1. Germline trimming cut 2 bases from V and 7 bases from J; bases unmatched to any gene: 5. Germline V gene sequence: CDR1 SEHNR, CDR2 FQNEAQ (reference sequence). The length of the CDR3 is 15 residues. The CDR3 is CASSLTGDLNSPLHF. CDR3 nucleotide sequence: TGTGCCAGCAGCTTAACAGGGGACCTGAATTCACCCCTCCACTTT.

This clonotype was seen repeatedly, ten times or more. The chain's CDR3 is CASSLSPASSNTIYF. The CDR3 nucleotides read TGTGCCAGCAGCTTAAGCCCAGCTAGTTCAAACACCATATATTTT. This chain joins TRBV7-2 and TRBJ1-3; D ambiguous. Trimming shortened V by 2 bases and J by 6 bases, and 14 bases separated the two germline ends. Germline values: CDR1 SGHTA, CDR2 FQGNSA. The CDR3 length is 15 residues. Variable domain in full (rest from reference TRBV7-2 and TRBJ1-3): GAGVSQSPSNKVTEKGKDVELRCDPISGHTALYWYRQSLGQGLEFLIYFQGNSAPDKSGLPSDRFSAERTGGSVSTLTIQRTQQEDSAVYLCASSLSPASSNTIYFGEGSWLTVV.

V is TRBV19 and J is TRBJ2-7; the D is unclear. Germline CDR1 and CDR2: LNHDA and SQIVND (reference sequence). This CDR3 is built from 14 residues. With 5 bases removed from V and 5 bases from J, the gap between germline ends came to 16 bases. CDR3 loop: CASSDMNKGNEQYF. The CDR3 region has the DNA TGTGCCAGTAGTGATATGAATAAGGGAAACGAGCAGTACTTC.

Concerning this clonotype: A read error may explain this, as a much larger clone is one base away. The conserved closing phenylalanine or tryptophan is absent in this CDR3, likely reflecting a read error. V usage is TRBV25-1 and J usage is TRBJ1-6; TRBD1 matches 9 bases. V lost 8 bases and J lost 4; bases outside the gene matches: 3. The length of the CDR3 is 14 residues. Germline-derived CDR1 and CDR2 are MGHDK and SYGVNS. CDR3 protein: CASRGQGYNSPLHV. The CDR3 DNA sequence: TGTGCCAGCCGCGGACAGGGGTATAATTCACCCCTCCACGTT.

This clonotype was detected only a few times. The J gene is TRBJ1-2, the V gene TRBV20-1; D perhaps matches TRBD1 (6 bases). Germline CDR1 DFQATT, CDR2 SNEGSKA (reference sequence). Trimming pared 3 bases from V and 2 bases from J, leaving 13 bases between. The CDR3 has 14 residues. CDR3 region: CSARGPDSNYGYTF. The CDR3, as DNA: TGCAGTGCTAGGGGGCCGGACAGCAACTATGGCTACACCTTC.

This clonotype was observed at least ten times. V is TRBV7-9 and J is TRBJ2-1; 12 nucleotides match TRBD2. CDR3 length equals 17 residues. Trimming at V came to 6 bases and at J to 7 bases, leaving 13 bases not matched to a gene. CDR1 is SEHNR, CDR2 FQNEAQ, per germline (reference sequence). The CDR3 here is CASRPPLAGGPGNEQFF. The CDR3 DNA follows: TGTGCCAGCAGACCTCCCCTAGCGGGGGGGCCTGGGAATGAGCAGTTCTTC. Variable domain in full (rest from reference TRBV7-9 and TRBJ2-1): DTGVSQNPRHKITKRGQNVTFRCDPISEHNRLYWYRQTLGQGPEFLTYFQNEAQLEKSRLLSDRFSAERPKGSFSTLEIQRTEQGDSAMYLCASRPPLAGGPGNEQFFGPGTRLTVL.

This chain links TRBV12-3 or TRBV12-4 with TRBJ1-5; 10 bases are shared with TRBD1. This CDR3 spans 18 amino acids. With 6 bases clipped from V and 0 bases from J, the junction kept 11 bases outside the gene matches. The chain's CDR3 is CASRPGTGVFSSNQPQHF. CDR3 DNA sequence: TGTGCCAGCAGACCCGGGACAGGGGTTTTTAGTAGCAATCAGCCCCAGCATTTT.

This clonotype was counted ten times or more. The chain joins TRBV6-2 or TRBV6-3 to TRBJ2-1, with TRBD1 matching over 7 bases. The V gene's germline CDR1 is MNHEY and CDR2 SVGEGT. Trimming took 6 bases from V and 6 from J; bases not matched to a gene: 11. CDR3 length equals 15 residues. CDR3 in amino acids: CASRPARTGVNEQFF. DNA of the CDR3: TGTGCCAGCAGACCCGCCAGGACAGGTGTCAATGAGCAGTTCTTC.

Written as DNA, the CDR3 is TGCAGTGCTAGAATTAACGGGGCCAACGTCCTGACTTTC. Protein: CSARINGANVLTF. The V call is TRBV20-1, the J call TRBJ2-6; no clear D gene. Between the trimmed V and J ends, which lost 2 bases and 4 bases, there was a span of 6 bases. Germline CDR1 is DFQATT and CDR2 is SNEGSKA (reference sequence). This CDR3 contains 13 residues.

This clonotype was observed a few times. The genes are TRBV29-1 and TRBJ2-3, with D possibly matching TRBD1 (5 bases). CDR1 and CDR2 from the germline V gene are SQVTM and ANQGSEA. With 4 bases removed from V and 0 bases from J, the gap between germline ends came to 5 bases. This CDR3 has 12 amino acids. CDR3 nucleotides: TGCAGCGTTGGACAGAGCACAGATACGCAGTATTTT. Translation gives CSVGQSTDTQYF.

The chain has TRBV2 and TRBJ2-1, with D maybe TRBD2 (6 bases). CDR3 size: 14 residues. Trimming cost V 5 bases and J 4 bases, with 12 bases left between them. Germline V gene data show CDR1 as SNHLY and CDR2 as FYNNEI. CDR3: CASSPDRGYNEQFF. The CDR3 bases are TGTGCCAGCAGTCCCGATCGGGGGTACAATGAGCAGTTCTTC.